The sequence of this T cell receptor beta chain was determined in a study of prognosis after radiotherapy for stage I lung cancer (dated by TCRdb to the early 2020s). Broadly, across the study: Between April 2018 and January 2019, 15 to 20 stage I NSCLC patients were enrolled in Nanjing, China. No patient received concurrent therapy alongside SBRT. Under 15 cases involved newly diagnosed primary stage I lung tumors, and a few involved oligometastatic NSCLC subsequent to surgical resection of the primary tumor. The study took one blood sample before SBRT and one after SBRT from each of approximately 19 patients and sequenced all 40 or so samples. Image-guided IMRT or VMAT was used to deliver SBRT in 3 to 5 fractions at a biologically effective dose of at least 100 Gy. After SBRT, distant metastases developed in about 20% of the 19 patients at a median of about seven months, while the remaining 15 patients had no significant progression. The study profiled peripheral blood TCR beta repertoires from stage I NSCLC patients before and after stereotactic body radiotherapy and related them to distant failure. Squamous cell carcinoma histology was identified in over five patients, and adenocarcinoma histology was identified in twelve patients. The cohort included about a dozen men and more than 5 women, with a median age of around 70 years and a range of about 53 to 90 years. All patients were considered medically inoperable, owing to comorbidities in about a dozen and refusal of surgery in several. Broad study findings and their caveats: Whether the expanded TCR clones were tumor-specific was not determined. After SBRT, the count of unique TCR clones dropped from a median of roughly 10,000 beforehand to 6,000 to 7,500 afterward (Wilcoxon paired P=0.011). Post-SBRT Shannon entropy and its change from baseline were lower in patients who developed distant metastases; baseline Shannon entropy was not associated with metastases. No adjustment for multiple comparisons was applied to any of the reported P values. TRBV and TRBJ usage frequencies reportedly varied with metastasis status, involving two V genes at baseline and several V and two J genes after SBRT. The small cohort and short follow-up limited the study, so independent validation of the findings is needed.

All patients had node-negative disease on CT and PET/CT, and none had a history of other malignancies or had previously received chemotherapy or radiotherapy. At each of two time points, six milliliters of peripheral venous blood were collected into EDTA tubes. PBMCs were isolated by Ficoll-Paque Plus density-gradient centrifugation. Immediately after collection, samples were stored at -80 degrees C until analysis. In the case of this clonotype: Its binding antigen is unknown. Base-call qualities are not available, and no considerably larger clone is one nucleotide away.

Two rounds of multiplex PCR were performed to amplify the TCR beta CDR3 region from genomic DNA. The first PCR round used primers specific to each TRBV and TRBJ gene, with sequences filed in Chinese patent CN105087789A. The second PCR round used universal primers. The Roche High Pure PCR Template Preparation Kit was used to extract genomic DNA from frozen PBMCs. An Illumina HiSeq 3000 was used to sequence the libraries paired-end with 151 bp reads. The original methods were these. CutAdapt was used to remove raw reads lacking the multiplex PCR primer sequences. PEAR was used to merge high-quality paired reads into contigs. By alignment to reference sequences, MiXCR assigned TRB V, D and J gene segments to each contig. CDR3 sequences were clustered by base quality and sequence similarity to remove sequencing errors. Shannon entropy, normalized by the natural log of the productive TCR sequence number, served as the measure of diversity. One minus Shannon entropy divided by the natural log of the number of unique clonotypes was used as the definition of clonality. Progression-free survival cut-offs for repertoire metrics were chosen using the Youden index of ROC curves, with analyses run in R 3.5.3. TCRdb reprocessing: public reads trimmed at Q25 with fastp, clones called with MiXCR, in-frame beta chains kept. Every distinct CDR3 protein forms one entry, paired with its most common genes and DNA. V and J calls and clone size were set by TCRdb, not the authors. In all, the sample holds about 35,000 distinct CDR3 sequences, and about 32% of those were seen once. The ten largest clones add up to 25% to 30% of the sample.

CDR1 and CDR2 are drawn from the germline V gene (reference sequence): MNHEY, SMNVEV. Trimming at the junction amounts to 4 bases on V and 0 bases on J, and the germline ends lie 24 bases apart. The CDR3 runs 20 residues from the cysteine to the phenylalanine. Only CDR3 DNA is held: 60 bases, read in frame from base 1. Specimen: PBMCs, collected before or after stereotactic body radiation therapy (not recorded which). This TCR was sampled from a donor over 45 with non-small cell lung cancer. This chain joins TRBV27 to TRBJ2-2; the D gene is perhaps TRBD2, on 5 matching bases. This receptor has the CDR3 CASSSERLSGLLSNTGELFF. Read as DNA, the sequence is TGTGCCAGCAGTTCTGAGCGACTATCGGGATTACTATCGAACACCGGGGAGCTGTTTTTT.